The source of this T cell receptor (beta chain) is a study of type 1 regulatory T cells (dated by TCRdb to about 2021). Study-level background: The study characterized an in vitro protocol that generated a Tr1-enriched, alloantigen-specific CD4 T cell product named T-allo10. T-allo10 was being tested clinically in patients with hematological malignancies who were undergoing allogeneic hematopoietic stem cell transplantation.

Broader findings and caveats from the paper: Tr1 cells showed a more restricted TCR repertoire than non-Tr1 cells, which the study interpreted as alloantigen-induced clonal expansion.

Taken from cysteine to phenylalanine, the CDR3 has 13 residues. Just the 39-base CDR3 DNA is kept, in frame starting at base 1. V is shortened by 2 bases, J by 3 bases, and the region joining them spans 5 bases. The germline V gene specifies SGHVS as CDR1 and FQNEAQ as CDR2. Concerning this clonotype: The antigen it recognizes is unknown. No much larger clone is present one base from it, and per-base qualities are unavailable.

The run used an Illumina MiSeq. TCRdb handled the public reads itself, with Q25 trimming in fastp and clone calling in MiXCR, and kept productive beta chains. Each CDR3 protein appears once, grouped with its most common genes and DNA. The sample yields 63,000 or so distinct CDR3 sequences; about 50% were counted once. In total, the top ten clones hold about 2% of the sample. The chain is encoded by TRBV7-8 joined to TRBJ2-1; too little of a D gene remains to name it. This receptor was obtained from a human donor in good health. Sequencing was carried out using cultured non-Tr1 T cells, either the whole culture or a sorted T cell fraction (not recorded which). The cell subset or site label of this sample denotes: non-Tr1 population from the T-allo10 product. The CDR3 is CASSLTDYNEQFF. The nucleotide sequence is TGTGCCAGCAGCTTAACAGACTACAATGAGCAGTTCTTC.